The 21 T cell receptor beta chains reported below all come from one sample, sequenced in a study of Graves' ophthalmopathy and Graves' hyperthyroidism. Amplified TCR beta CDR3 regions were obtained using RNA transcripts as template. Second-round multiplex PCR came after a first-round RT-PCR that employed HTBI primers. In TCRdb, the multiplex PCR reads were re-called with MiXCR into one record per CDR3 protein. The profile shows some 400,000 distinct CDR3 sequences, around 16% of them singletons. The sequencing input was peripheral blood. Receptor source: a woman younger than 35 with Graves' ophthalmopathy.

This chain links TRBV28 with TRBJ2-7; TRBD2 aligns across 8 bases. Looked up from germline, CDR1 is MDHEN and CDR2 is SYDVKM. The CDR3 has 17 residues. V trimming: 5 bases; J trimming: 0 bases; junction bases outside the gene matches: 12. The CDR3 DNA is TGTGCCAGCAGTCGAGGGGTAGCGGGACGGCTCTCCTACGAGCAGTACTTC. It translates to CASSRGVAGRLSYEQYF.

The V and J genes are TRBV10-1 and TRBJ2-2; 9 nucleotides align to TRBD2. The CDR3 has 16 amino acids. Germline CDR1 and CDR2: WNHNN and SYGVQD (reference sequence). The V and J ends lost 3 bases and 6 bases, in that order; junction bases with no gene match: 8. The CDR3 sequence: CASSERLAGSAGELFF. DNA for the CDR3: TGCGCCAGCAGTGAACGGCTAGCGGGAAGCGCCGGGGAGCTGTTTTTT.

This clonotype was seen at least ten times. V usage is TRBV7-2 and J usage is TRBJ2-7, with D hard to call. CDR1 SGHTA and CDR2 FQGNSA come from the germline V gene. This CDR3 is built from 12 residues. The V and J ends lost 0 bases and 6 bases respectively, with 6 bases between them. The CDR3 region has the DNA TGTGCCAGCAGCTTAGCGTGGCCCGAGCAGTACTTC. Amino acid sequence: CASSLAWPEQYF. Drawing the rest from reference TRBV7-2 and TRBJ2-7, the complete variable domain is GAGVSQSPSNKVTEKGKDVELRCDPISGHTALYWYRQSLGQGLEFLIYFQGNSAPDKSGLPSDRFSAERTGGSVSTLTIQRTQQEDSAVYLCASSLAWPEQYFGPGTRLTVT.

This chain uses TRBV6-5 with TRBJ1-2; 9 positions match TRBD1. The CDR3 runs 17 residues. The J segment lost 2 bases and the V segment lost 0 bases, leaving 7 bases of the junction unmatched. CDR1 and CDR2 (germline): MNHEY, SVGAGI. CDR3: CASSYSMGDRENYGYTF. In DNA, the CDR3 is TGTGCCAGCAGTTACTCGATGGGGGACAGGGAGAACTATGGCTACACCTTC.

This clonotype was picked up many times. The CDR3 protein is CASSFSYTRLTGNTIYF. The CDR3, as DNA: TGTGCCAGCAGTTTTTCGTACACAAGACTTACTGGAAACACCATATATTTT. The chain uses TRBV28 and TRBJ1-3; D is undetermined. Trimming cost V 3 bases and J 2 bases, with 17 bases left between them. Germline CDR1 and CDR2: MDHEN and SYDVKM. The CDR3 is made up of 17 amino acids.

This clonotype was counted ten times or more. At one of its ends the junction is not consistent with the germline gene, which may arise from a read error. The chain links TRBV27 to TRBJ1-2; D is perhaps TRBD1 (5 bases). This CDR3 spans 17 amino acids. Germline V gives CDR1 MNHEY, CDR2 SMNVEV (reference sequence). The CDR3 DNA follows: TGTGCCGGCAGTTTTCTAGGTACGGGCCGCGAGGGGTATGGCTACACCTTC. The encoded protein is CAGSFLGTGREGYGYTF.

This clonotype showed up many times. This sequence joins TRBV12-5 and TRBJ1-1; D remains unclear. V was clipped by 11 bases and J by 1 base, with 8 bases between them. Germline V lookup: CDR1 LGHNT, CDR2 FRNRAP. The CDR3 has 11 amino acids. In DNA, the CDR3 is TGTGCTGGGGTTGCGAACACTGAAGCTTTCTTT. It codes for CAGVANTEAFF.

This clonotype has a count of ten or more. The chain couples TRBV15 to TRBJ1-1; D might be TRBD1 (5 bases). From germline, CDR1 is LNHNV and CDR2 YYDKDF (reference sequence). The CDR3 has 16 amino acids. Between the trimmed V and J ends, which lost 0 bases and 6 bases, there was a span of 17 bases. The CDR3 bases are TGTGCCACCAGCAGAGACAGGGTGGAGGTGTCTCCTGAAGCTTTCTTT. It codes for CATSRDRVEVSPEAFF.

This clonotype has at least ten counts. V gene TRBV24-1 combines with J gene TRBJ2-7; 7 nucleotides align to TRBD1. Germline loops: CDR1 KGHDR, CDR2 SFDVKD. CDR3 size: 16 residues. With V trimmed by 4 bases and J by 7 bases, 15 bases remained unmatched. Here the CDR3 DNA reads TGTGCCACCAGTGACCCGCTGGGCAGGGGGTCGGAGGAGCAGTACTTC. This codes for CATSDPLGRGSEEQYF.

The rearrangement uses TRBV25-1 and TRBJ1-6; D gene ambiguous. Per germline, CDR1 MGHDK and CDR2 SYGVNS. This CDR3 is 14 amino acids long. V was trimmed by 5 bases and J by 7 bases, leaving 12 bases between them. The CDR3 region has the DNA TGTGCCAGCAGTCTCTCAGGAGAAAATTCACCCCTCCACTTT. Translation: CASSLSGENSPLHF.

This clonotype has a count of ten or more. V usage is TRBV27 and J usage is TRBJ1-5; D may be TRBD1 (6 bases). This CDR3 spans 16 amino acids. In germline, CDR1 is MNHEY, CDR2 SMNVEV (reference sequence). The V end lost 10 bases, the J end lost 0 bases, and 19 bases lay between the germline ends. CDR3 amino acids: CANKRGDNRSNQPQHF. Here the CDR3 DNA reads TGTGCCAACAAGCGGGGGGACAATCGTAGCAATCAGCCCCAGCATTTT.

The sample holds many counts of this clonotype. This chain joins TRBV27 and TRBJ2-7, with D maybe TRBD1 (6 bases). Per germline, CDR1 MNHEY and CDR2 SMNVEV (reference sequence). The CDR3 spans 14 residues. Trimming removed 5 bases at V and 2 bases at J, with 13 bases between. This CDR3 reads CASSTADSAYEQYF. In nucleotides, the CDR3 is TGTGCCAGCAGTACAGCGGACAGTGCCTACGAGCAGTACTTC.

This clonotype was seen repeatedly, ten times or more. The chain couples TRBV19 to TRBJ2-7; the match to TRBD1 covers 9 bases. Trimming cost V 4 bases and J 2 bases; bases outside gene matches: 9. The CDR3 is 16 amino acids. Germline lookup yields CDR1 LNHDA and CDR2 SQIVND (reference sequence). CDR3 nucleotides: TGTGCCAGTAGTACCTCCGGGACAGGGCCGACCTACGAGCAGTACTTC. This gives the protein CASSTSGTGPTYEQYF. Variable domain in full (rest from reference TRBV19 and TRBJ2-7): DGGITQSPKYLFRKEGQNVTLSCEQNLNHDAMYWYRQDPGQGLRLIYYSQIVNDFQKGDIAEGYSVSREKKESFPLTVTSAQKNPTAFYLCASSTSGTGPTYEQYFGPGTRLTVT.

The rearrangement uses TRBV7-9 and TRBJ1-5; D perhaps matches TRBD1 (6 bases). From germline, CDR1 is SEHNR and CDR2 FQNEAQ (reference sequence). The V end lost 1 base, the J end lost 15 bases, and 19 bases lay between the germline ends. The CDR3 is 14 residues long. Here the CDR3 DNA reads TGTGCCAGCAGCTTAGTAGGGGGGTCCCACGCCCTGCATTTT. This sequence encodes CASSLVGGSHALHF. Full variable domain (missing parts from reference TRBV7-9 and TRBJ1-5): DTGVSQNPRHKITKRGQNVTFRCDPISEHNRLYWYRQTLGQGPEFLTYFQNEAQLEKSRLLSDRFSAERPKGSFSTLEIQRTEQGDSAMYLCASSLVGGSHALHFGDGTRLSIL.

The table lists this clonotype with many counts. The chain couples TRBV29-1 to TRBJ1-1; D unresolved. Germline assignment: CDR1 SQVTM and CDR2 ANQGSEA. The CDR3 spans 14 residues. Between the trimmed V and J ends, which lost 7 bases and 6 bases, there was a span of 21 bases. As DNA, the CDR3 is TGCAGCGCCGCACCGGGCCTACAAGGCCCTGAAGCTTTCTTT. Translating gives CSAAPGLQGPEAFF. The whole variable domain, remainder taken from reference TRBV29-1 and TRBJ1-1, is SAVISQKPSRDICQRGTSLTIQCQVDSQVTMMFWYRQQPGQSLTLIATANQGSEATYESGFVIDKFPISRPNLTFSTLTVSNMSPEDSSIYLCSAAPGLQGPEAFFGQGTRLTVV.

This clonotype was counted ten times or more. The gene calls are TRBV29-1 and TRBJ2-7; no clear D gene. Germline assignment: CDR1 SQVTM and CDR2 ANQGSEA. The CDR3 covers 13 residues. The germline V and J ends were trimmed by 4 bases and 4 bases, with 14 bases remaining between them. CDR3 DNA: TGCAGCGTTGCCCGGCCACTAACTTACGAGCAGTACTTC. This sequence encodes CSVARPLTYEQYF.

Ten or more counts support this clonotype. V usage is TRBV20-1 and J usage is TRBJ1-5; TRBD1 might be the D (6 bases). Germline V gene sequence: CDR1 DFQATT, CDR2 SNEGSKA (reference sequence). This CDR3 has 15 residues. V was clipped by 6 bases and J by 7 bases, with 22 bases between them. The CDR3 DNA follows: TGCAGTGCGGAACCGGGACAACCTTTTGGGCAGCCCCAGCATTTT. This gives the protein CSAEPGQPFGQPQHF.

CDR3 residues: CASQVGLNTEAFF. DNA for the CDR3: TGTGCCAGCCAAGTCGGTCTGAACACTGAAGCTTTCTTT. This chain connects TRBV6-1 to TRBJ1-1; D is unresolved. The CDR3 loop spans 13 amino acids. CDR1 is MNHNS and CDR2 is SASEGT in the germline V gene. Deletions cut 8 bases from V and 0 bases from J, with 10 bases between.

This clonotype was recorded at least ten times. CDR3 protein: CASSYSAPPGNTIYF. The CDR3 bases are TGTGCCAGCAGTTACTCTGCCCCTCCTGGAAACACCATATATTTT. The chain employs TRBV6-5 and TRBJ1-3; D unresolved. The V gene lost 0 bases and the J gene lost 2 bases, with 8 bases spanning the gap. The germline gives CDR1 MNHEY, CDR2 SVGAGI. This CDR3 spans 15 amino acids.

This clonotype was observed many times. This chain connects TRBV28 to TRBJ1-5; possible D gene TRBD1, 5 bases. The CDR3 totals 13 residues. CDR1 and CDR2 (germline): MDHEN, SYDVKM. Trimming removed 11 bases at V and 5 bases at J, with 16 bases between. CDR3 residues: CAGSPGVDQPQHF. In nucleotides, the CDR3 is TGTGCCGGTAGCCCGGGGGTAGATCAGCCCCAGCATTTT.

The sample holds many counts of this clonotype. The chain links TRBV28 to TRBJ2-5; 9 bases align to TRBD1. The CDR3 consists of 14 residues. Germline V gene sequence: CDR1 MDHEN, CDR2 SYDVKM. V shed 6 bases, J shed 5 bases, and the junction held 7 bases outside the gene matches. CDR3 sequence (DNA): TGTGCCAGCAGCCACGGGACAGGGCACGAGACCCAGTACTTC. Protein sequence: CASSHGTGHETQYF.